This TCR beta chain was identified in a study of blood T cells in healthy people across ages. General study findings and limits: Considered underestimates were the diversity estimates obtained from one million T cells.

In germline, CDR1 is MRHNA, CDR2 SNTAGT. The V and J ends lost 2 bases and 0 bases, in that order; junction bases with no gene match: 6. This CDR3 region has 17 residues. Through a sample-barcoded 5' primer and a J-beta primer mix, a second PCR was run for roughly 7 to 12 cycles. Every cDNA was tagged by a template-switch adaptor with 12 random nucleotides. MiXCR, applied by TCRdb to the 5' RACE reads, yields one record per CDR3 protein. The sample lists over 300,000 distinct CDR3 sequences, 45% to 65% occurring once. Note on this clonotype: Its target is unknown.

Every sample had a minimum of 6 million PBMCs isolated. The sample taken for sequencing was blood. The rearrangement uses TRBV6-4 and TRBJ1-1, with 10 nucleotides matching TRBD1. This receptor was obtained from a man in his sixties in good health. The CDR3 sequence is CASSDDGQGVMNTEAFF. CDR3 bases: TGTGCCAGCAGTGACGACGGACAGGGGGTAATGAACACTGAAGCTTTCTTT.